The next 27 T cell receptor beta chains were all read from a single sample in a study of a mutant IDH1 vaccine in newly diagnosed glioma. As to time point: baseline, week 1 (first vaccination visit). The treatment here: pre-vaccination baseline after standard-of-care therapy. Profiling relied on immunoSEQ multiplex PCR, and the TCRdb table lists in-frame clones only, not all of them. Of approximately 100,000 clones in the sample, 70% to 90% were seen once. Sample: PBMCs, taken from a glioma patient treated with radiotherapy, temozolomide or both. All receptors come from a woman aged 50 to 65 with glioma.

Notes on this clone: This sample also contains other DNA sequences that code for the same CDR3. V is TRBV18 and J is TRBJ2-3; 7 bases fit TRBD1. Trimming removed 3 bases from V and 1 base from J; junction bases left unmatched: 1. The CDR3 loop spans 14 amino acids. Germline V gene data show CDR1 as KGHSH and CDR2 as LQKENI. The CDR3 nucleotides read TGTGCCAGCTCACCTGACAGGGGCACAGATACGCAGTATTTT. It encodes CASSPDRGTDTQYF.

This rearrangement joins TRBV2 to TRBJ2-2; 10 bases match TRBD1. The ends lost 11 bases at V and 6 bases at J; junction bases unmatched: 18. CDR1 is SNHLY, CDR2 FYNNEI, per germline. This CDR3 comprises 17 residues. The CDR3 is CASLPTGGSGVSGELFF. In DNA form, the CDR3 reads TGTGCCTCCCTCCCGACAGGGGGCTCGGGGGTGTCCGGGGAGCTGTTTTTT. The variable domain in full, with the rest retrieved from reference TRBV2 and TRBJ2-2, is EPEVTQTPSHQVTQMGQEVILRCVPISNHLYFYWYRQILGQKVEFLVSFYNNEISEKSEIFDDQFSVERPDGSNFTLKIRSTKLEDSAMYFCASLPTGGSGVSGELFFGEGSRLTVL.

This clone was seen once. The chain recombines TRBV5-1 with TRBJ1-2; 7 bases line up with TRBD1. V gave up 0 bases and J gave up 6 bases; unmatched junction bases: 2. Germline V gives CDR1 SGHRS, CDR2 YFSETQ. CDR3 length: 13 residues. CDR3 residues: CASSLAQGDGYTF. Written as DNA, the CDR3 is TGCGCCAGCAGCTTGGCTCAGGGGGATGGCTACACCTTC.

The chain recombines TRBV25-1 with TRBJ1-4; tentative D call: TRBD1 (6 bases). Trimming cost V 5 bases and J 5 bases, with 15 bases left between them. Germline V gives CDR1 MGHDK, CDR2 SYGVNS. This CDR3 has 15 residues. Here the CDR3 reads CASSSETGWNEKLFF. The CDR3, as DNA: TGTGCCAGCAGTTCGGAAACAGGGTGGAATGAAAAACTGTTTTTT.

J is TRBJ1-2 and V is TRBV5-1, with no clear D. The V gene lost 4 bases and the J gene lost 4 bases, with 14 bases spanning the gap. The germline V gene has CDR1 SGHRS and CDR2 YFSETQ. CDR3 size: 14 residues. The CDR3 sequence: CASSATKGIYGYTF. CDR3 DNA sequence: TGCGCCAGCAGCGCCACTAAAGGGATCTATGGCTACACCTTC.

The V and J genes are TRBV10-3 and TRBJ2-1, with D hard to call. The CDR3 loop spans 14 amino acids. Trimming shortened V by 8 bases and J by 4 bases, and 15 bases separated the two germline ends. Germline CDR1 ENHRY, CDR2 SYGVKD. CDR3 sequence reads: CAILPSYSYNEQFF. CDR3 bases: TGTGCCATCCTCCCTAGTTACTCGTACAATGAGCAGTTCTTC.

This chain joins TRBV7-3 and TRBJ2-5; a weak D match, TRBD1 (6 bases). V was clipped by 3 bases and J by 4 bases, with 15 bases between them. From germline, CDR1 is SGHTA and CDR2 FQGTGA. CDR3 length equals 15 residues. In DNA form, the CDR3 reads TGTGCCAGCAGCTTTGGCAGGGGAGAGGGAGAGACCCAGTACTTC. This codes for CASSFGRGEGETQYF.

V and J are TRBV28 and TRBJ1-4; 9 nucleotides line up with TRBD1. The CDR3 contains 14 residues. V trimming: 8 bases; J trimming: 6 bases; junction bases outside the gene matches: 7. Looked up from germline, CDR1 is MDHEN and CDR2 is SYDVKM. CDR3 sequence: CASQTGTGYEKLFF. The DNA for the CDR3 is TGTGCCAGCCAAACCGGGACAGGGTATGAAAAACTGTTTTTT.

The chain is built from TRBV7-9 and TRBJ2-5; the match to TRBD2 covers 7 bases. The CDR3 runs 15 residues. Germline V lookup: CDR1 SEHNR, CDR2 FQNEAQ (reference sequence). V gave up 5 bases and J gave up 2 bases; unmatched junction bases: 8. The chain's CDR3 is CASSPPTSLQETQYF. The CDR3, as DNA: TGTGCCAGCAGCCCGCCGACTAGCCTACAAGAGACCCAGTACTTC. The full variable domain, rest sourced from reference TRBV7-9 and TRBJ2-5, is DTGVSQNPRHKITKRGQNVTFRCDPISEHNRLYWYRQTLGQGPEFLTYFQNEAQLEKSRLLSDRFSAERPKGSFSTLEIQRTEQGDSAMYLCASSPPTSLQETQYFGPGTRLLVL.

V is TRBV9 and J is TRBJ2-7; weak D call: TRBD2 (7 bases). This CDR3 comprises 14 residues. V was trimmed by 4 bases and J by 2 bases, leaving 13 bases between them. Germline V CDR1 and CDR2: SGDLS, YYNGEE. The CDR3 bases are TGTGCCAGCAGCCCCCGAGGGGGGGCCTACGAGCAGTACTTC. Translating gives CASSPRGGAYEQYF. The full variable domain, completed using reference TRBV9 and TRBJ2-7, is DSGVTQTPKHLITATGQRVTLRCSPRSGDLSVYWYQQSLDQGLQFLIQYYNGEERAKGNILERFSAQQFPDLHSELNLSSLELGDSALYFCASSPRGGAYEQYFGPGTRLTVT.

The J gene is TRBJ2-5, the V gene TRBV19; D is possibly TRBD1 (5 bases). Germline V gene lookup returns CDR1 LNHDA and CDR2 SQIVND (reference sequence). V was pared by 3 bases and J by 2 bases, with 10 bases between. The CDR3 has 14 residues. DNA of the CDR3: TGTGCCAGTAGTATTCGGGCAGGGCAAGAGACCCAGTACTTC. As protein: CASSIRAGQETQYF.

The chain has TRBV6-5 and TRBJ1-2, with D possibly matching TRBD1 (5 bases). Trimming pared 0 bases from V and 4 bases from J, leaving 12 bases between. The CDR3 sequence is 15 residues long. Germline values: CDR1 MNHEY, CDR2 SVGAGI. The CDR3 is CASSYSRRGFYGYTF. In nucleotides, the CDR3 is TGTGCCAGCAGTTACTCGAGGAGGGGATTCTATGGCTACACCTTC.

The V and J genes are TRBV29-1 and TRBJ2-5; perhaps TRBD2 as D (6 bases). Judging by the DNA end, TRBJ2-7 fits better; the J call may be wrong. The CDR3 extends over 13 amino acids. Germline V gene data show CDR1 as SQVTM and CDR2 as ANQGSEA. The CDR3 region is CSVEGGTSYEQYF. For the CDR3, the DNA is TGCAGCGTTGAAGGCGGGACCTCCTACGAGCAGTACTTC.

Concerning this clone: Other nucleotide sequences in the sample specify the same CDR3. This sequence joins TRBV6-5 and TRBJ1-1; D gene unclear. The V and J ends lost 0 bases and 0 bases respectively, with 2 bases between them. CDR3 size: 13 residues. Germline CDR1 is MNHEY and CDR2 is SVGAGI. DNA of the CDR3: TGTGCCAGCAGTTACTCGATGAACACTGAAGCTTTCTTT. It codes for CASSYSMNTEAFF.

V usage is TRBV5-1 and J usage is TRBJ1-2, with D tentatively TRBD1 (5 bases). The V gene lost 5 bases and the J gene lost 1 base, with 6 bases spanning the gap. The germline V gene encodes CDR1 SGHRS and CDR2 YFSETQ. This CDR3 has 12 residues. The CDR3 coding sequence is TGCGCCAGCAGGACAGATAACTATGGCTACACCTTC. Its translation is CASRTDNYGYTF.

As concerns this clone: No conserved phenylalanine or tryptophan ends this CDR3, so it is likely a read error. No DNA is shown, since the ends of the CDR3 on it are uncertain; the CDR3 is the one TCRdb lists. The chain joins TRBV23-1 to TRBJ1-2; the table's D call, TRBD1, was not checked against the DNA. TRBV23-1 is annotated as an ORF whose role is uncertain. The CDR3 is 10 amino acids long, termini counted. The CDR3 reads CASSQSRDRN.

V gene TRBV28 combines with J gene TRBJ1-5, with 8 nucleotides matching TRBD1. The V and J ends lost 5 bases and 3 bases, in that order; junction bases with no gene match: 12. The germline CDR1 and CDR2 sequences are MDHEN and SYDVKM. The length of the CDR3 is 17 residues. The CDR3: CASSPEGQEIYNQPQHF. CDR3 bases: TGTGCCAGCAGTCCCGAGGGACAGGAGATTTACAATCAGCCCCAGCATTTT.

The chain recombines TRBV11-2 with TRBJ1-3; D is ambiguous. The germline gives CDR1 SGHAT, CDR2 FQNNGV. Trimming took off 7 bases at V and 0 bases at J, with 10 bases between the two ends. The CDR3 is 14 amino acids. As DNA, the CDR3 is TGTGCCAGCACAACCCCCAGCTCTGGAAACACCATATATTTT. It yields the protein CASTTPSSGNTIYF. Variable domain in full (rest from reference TRBV11-2 and TRBJ1-3): EAGVAQSPRYKIIEKRQSVAFWCNPISGHATLYWYQQILGQGPKLLIQFQNNGVVDDSQLPKDRFSAERLKGVDSTLKIQPAKLEDSAVYLCASTTPSSGNTIYFGEGSWLTVV.

This clone has just a few counts. V is TRBV10-3 and J is TRBJ2-5, with 8 nucleotides matching TRBD1. From germline, CDR1 is ENHRY and CDR2 SYGVKD. The J segment lost 4 bases and the V segment lost 0 bases, leaving 1 base of the junction unmatched. The CDR3 totals 14 residues. Here the CDR3 reads CAISESQGAETQYF. CDR3 coding DNA: TGTGCCATCAGTGAGTCGCAGGGGGCAGAGACCCAGTACTTC.

The chain combines TRBV5-1 with TRBJ1-5; D unclear. The length of the CDR3 is 14 residues. Germline-derived CDR1 and CDR2 are SGHRS and YFSETQ. The V end lost 4 bases, the J end lost 2 bases, and 10 bases lay between the germline ends. This CDR3 reads CASSLGEGNQPQHF. In nucleotides, the CDR3 is TGCGCCAGCAGCCTTGGGGAAGGCAATCAGCCCCAGCATTTT.

A single count supports this clone. This sequence joins TRBV2 and TRBJ1-5; D is unresolved. The CDR3 contains 13 residues. Germline lookup yields CDR1 SNHLY and CDR2 FYNNEI. Trimming left V 8 bases short and J 5 bases short, with 13 bases between. CDR3 bases: TGTGCCAGCCAGAAAGGTCCTTATCAGCCCCAGCATTTT. It codes for CASQKGPYQPQHF. The whole variable domain, remainder taken from reference TRBV2 and TRBJ1-5, is EPEVTQTPSHQVTQMGQEVILRCVPISNHLYFYWYRQILGQKVEFLVSFYNNEISEKSEIFDDQFSVERPDGSNFTLKIRSTKLEDSAMYFCASQKGPYQPQHFGDGTRLSIL.

This chain links TRBV5-1 with TRBJ2-3; TRBD1 matches 11 bases. With V trimmed by 4 bases and J by 4 bases, 5 bases remained unmatched. From germline, CDR1 is SGHRS and CDR2 YFSETQ. The CDR3 consists of 15 residues. For the CDR3, the DNA is TGCGCCAGCAGCGTTTCGGGACAGGGGGCAGATACGCAGTATTTT. Translation: CASSVSGQGADTQYF.

This chain connects TRBV9 to TRBJ2-3; D is unclear. Germline V gene sequence: CDR1 SGDLS, CDR2 YYNGEE. V gave up 4 bases and J gave up 10 bases, with 16 bases separating them. The CDR3 consists of 13 residues. The CDR3 loop reads CASSPPSRYAQYF. In DNA form, the CDR3 reads TGTGCCAGCAGCCCCCCGTCCCGTTATGCGCAGTATTTT.

This chain connects TRBV7-8 to TRBJ2-7; tentatively, D is TRBD2 (6 bases). This CDR3 is built from 15 residues. CDR1 and CDR2 (germline): SGHVS, FQNEAQ. V was trimmed by 1 base and J by 2 bases, leaving 12 bases between them. The CDR3 is CASSLDRDSTYEQYF. The CDR3 DNA reads TGTGCCAGCAGCTTAGACCGGGACTCTACCTACGAGCAGTACTTC.

The gene calls are TRBV28 and TRBJ2-1, with no clear D. Trimming removed 5 bases from V and 4 bases from J, with 15 bases in between. Germline V gene data show CDR1 as MDHEN and CDR2 as SYDVKM. The CDR3 totals 15 residues. The DNA of the CDR3 is TGTGCCAGCAGTGCGTTACAGCAACCGTACAATGAGCAGTTCTTC. This gives the protein CASSALQQPYNEQFF.

The genes are TRBV5-6 and TRBJ2-7, with TRBD1 matching 7 bases. CDR3 length: 14 amino acids. Germline CDR1 is SGHDT and CDR2 is YYEEEE. V trimming: 1 base; J trimming: 3 bases; junction bases outside the gene matches: 4. The CDR3 protein is CASSLLGQDYEQYF. Written as DNA, the CDR3 is TGTGCCAGCAGCTTGTTAGGACAGGACTACGAGCAGTACTTC.

The rearrangement joins TRBV5-1 to TRBJ2-5; 7 positions match TRBD1. The CDR3 runs to 14 residues. J was trimmed by 3 bases and V by 0 bases; bases with no gene match: 2. Germline CDR1 SGHRS, CDR2 YFSETQ. The CDR3 reads CASSLGQGEETQYF. The CDR3 bases are TGCGCCAGCAGCTTGGGACAGGGAGAAGAGACCCAGTACTTC.